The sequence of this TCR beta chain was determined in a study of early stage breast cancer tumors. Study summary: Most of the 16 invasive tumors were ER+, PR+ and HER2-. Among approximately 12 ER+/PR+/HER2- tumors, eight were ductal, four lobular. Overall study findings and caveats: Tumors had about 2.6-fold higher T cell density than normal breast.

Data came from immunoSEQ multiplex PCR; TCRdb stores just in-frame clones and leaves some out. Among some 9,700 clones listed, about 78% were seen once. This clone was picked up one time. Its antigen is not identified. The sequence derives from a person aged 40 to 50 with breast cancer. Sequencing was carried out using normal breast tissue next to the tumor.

CDR3 sequence reads: CASSSRGGSSQPQHF. CDR3 bases: TGTGCCAGCAGCTCACGCGGGGGTTCAAGTCAGCCCCAGCATTTT. The chain links TRBV7-8 to TRBJ1-5, with a weak D call TRBD1 (5 bases). The length of the CDR3 is 15 residues. The germline gives CDR1 SGHVS, CDR2 FQNEAQ. The V gene lost 4 bases and the J gene lost 6 bases, with 16 bases spanning the gap.